The table lists the clone carrying this T cell receptor beta chain with a count of one. The antigen remains undetermined. The data were taken from a study of high-grade serous ovarian cancer treatment subgroups. The repertoire was sequenced with immunoSEQ multiplex PCR; TCRdb's copy has only in-frame clones and lacks some. Of 2,500 to 3,000 clones in the sample, about 70% were seen once. CDR3 size: 14 residues. The V end lost 7 bases, the J end lost 7 bases, and 16 bases lay between the germline ends. Looked up from germline, CDR1 is MNHEY and CDR2 is SVGAGI. Tumor samples were obtained before definitive surgery or chemotherapy. Whole-study results and caveats: Higher neoantigen levels went with greater TCR clonal relatedness. Different patients shared almost no repertoire; same-patient tumors shared about 0.11 to 0.85. Repertoire analysis covered CDR3 alone, not CDR1 or CDR2. Without spatial data, bulk sequencing limits insight into HGSC tumor diversity.

Sequenced sample: tumor tissue. The receptor was derived from a human donor with high-grade serous ovarian cancer. This rearrangement joins TRBV6-5 to TRBJ1-4, with D uncertain. The CDR3 nucleotides read TGTGCCAGCAAGAGGGCCGGTACCTCTGAAAAACTGTTTTTT. Protein: CASKRAGTSEKLFF.